The 17 T cell receptor beta chains below come from one sample, sequenced in a study of OX40 agonist ivuxolimab in advanced cancers. Assay used: immunoSEQ multiplex PCR; TCRdb lists only in-frame clones, some missing. Of about 73,000 clones listed, 80% to 90% are singletons. The specimen was CD4+ or CD8+ T cells sorted from blood, collected in a trial of the OX40 agonist ivuxolimab. These receptors were collected from an adult with an advanced solid tumor such as melanoma, head and neck, liver or kidney cancer.

The chain couples TRBV5-1 to TRBJ2-2; TRBD2 matches at 11 bases. This CDR3 is built from 16 residues. Trimming cost V 4 bases and J 3 bases; bases outside gene matches: 5. The V gene's germline CDR1 is SGHRS and CDR2 YFSETQ. The chain's CDR3 is CASSRGLAVYTGELFF. CDR3 in DNA: TGCGCCAGCAGCCGGGGACTAGCGGTCTACACCGGGGAGCTGTTTTTT.

The V and J genes are TRBV4-1 and TRBJ2-3; D is ambiguous. Trimming took 1 base from V and 2 from J, leaving 7 bases between them. The CDR3 has 14 residues. CDR1 MGHRA and CDR2 YSYEKL come from the germline V gene. The CDR3 region is CASSQAGNTDTQYF. The CDR3 DNA sequence: TGCGCCAGCAGCCAAGCCGGTAACACAGATACGCAGTATTTT.

CDR3 sequence reads: CASSLDLTLGTDTQYF. CDR3 DNA sequence: TGTGCCAGCAGCTTAGACCTTACCCTTGGCACAGATACGCAGTATTTT. This chain uses TRBV11-2 with TRBJ2-3; no clear D gene. The germline V gene has CDR1 SGHAT and CDR2 FQNNGV. The CDR3 loop spans 16 amino acids. V gave up 0 bases and J gave up 1 base, with 11 bases separating them.

Concerning this clone itself: This likely stems from a read error, as it lies one base from a far larger clone. The same CDR3 can be traced to other DNA sequences in this sample. J is TRBJ2-7 and V is TRBV9; TRBD1 agrees at 9 bases. CDR3 size: 13 residues. Germline lookup yields CDR1 SGDLS and CDR2 YYNGEE. J was trimmed by 3 bases and V by 5 bases; bases with no gene match: 3. The CDR3 is CASSPGQGYEQYF. CDR3 DNA: TGTGCCAGCAGTCCGGGACAGGGCTACGAGCAGTACTTC.

The chain links TRBV7-9 to TRBJ2-7; D perhaps matches TRBD2 (6 bases). The CDR3 contains 15 residues. V was pared by 1 base and J by 0 bases, with 10 bases between. The V gene's germline CDR1 is SEHNR and CDR2 FQNEAQ (reference sequence). The CDR3 DNA follows: TGTGCCAGCAGCTTAGAGGCGGGAAGCTCCTACGAGCAGTACTTC. Its translation is CASSLEAGSSYEQYF.

V gene TRBV4-1 combines with J gene TRBJ2-7; 8 nucleotides line up with TRBD2. The CDR3 length is 16 residues. Germline CDR1 and CDR2: MGHRA and YSYEKL. The V gene end was trimmed by 0 bases and the J gene end by 1 base; junction bases not matched to a gene: 5. The CDR3 here is CASSQERGAMSYEQYF. The CDR3, as DNA: TGCGCCAGCAGCCAAGAGCGGGGGGCGATGTCCTACGAGCAGTACTTC.

The J gene is TRBJ2-1, the V gene TRBV5-4; 9 bases agree with TRBD2. The V and J ends lost 4 bases and 6 bases, in that order; junction bases with no gene match: 11. Germline CDR1 is SGHNT and CDR2 is YYREEE (reference sequence). The CDR3 runs to 16 residues. CDR3 protein: CASSEGGRGGGNEQFF. DNA of the CDR3: TGTGCCAGCAGCGAAGGAGGGCGGGGGGGCGGCAATGAGCAGTTCTTC.

V gene TRBV28 combines with J gene TRBJ2-4; possibly TRBD1 for D (6 bases). This CDR3 spans 16 amino acids. V shed 2 bases and J shed 7 bases, with 18 bases lying between them. Looked up from germline, CDR1 is MDHEN and CDR2 is SYDVKM. In DNA, the CDR3 is TGTGCCAGCAGTTTAGACAGGTATACGGGTGTCAACATTCAGTACTTC. Translation gives CASSLDRYTGVNIQYF.

In regard to this clone: Within the sample, other DNA sequences also encode this same CDR3. Written as DNA, the CDR3 is TGTGCCAGCAGTTTTGGTGCGAGTGCTGAAGCTTTCTTT. This encodes CASSFGASAEAFF. The chain employs TRBV27 and TRBJ1-1; D not resolved. The V gene lost 3 bases and the J gene lost 6 bases, with 11 bases spanning the gap. Looked up from germline, CDR1 is MNHEY and CDR2 is SMNVEV (reference sequence). This CDR3 is 13 amino acids long.

The gene calls are TRBV11-2 and TRBJ1-1, with a tentative D call TRBD1 (6 bases). V shed 6 bases and J shed 0 bases, with 20 bases lying between them. This CDR3 spans 17 amino acids. Looked up from germline, CDR1 is SGHAT and CDR2 is FQNNGV. This CDR3 reads CASRQVPGHGMNTEAFF. Written as DNA, the CDR3 is TGTGCCAGCAGACAAGTCCCGGGACACGGAATGAACACTGAAGCTTTCTTT.

The chain is built from TRBV27 and TRBJ1-5, with 7 bases that match TRBD1. With 5 bases clipped from V and 6 bases from J, the junction kept 10 bases outside the gene matches. The CDR3 loop spans 15 amino acids. Germline V lookup: CDR1 MNHEY, CDR2 SMNVEV (reference sequence). The CDR3 loop is CASSPRQGVSQPQHF. In DNA form, the CDR3 reads TGTGCCAGCAGTCCAAGACAGGGAGTGAGTCAGCCCCAGCATTTT.

This clone was picked up a small number of times. The chain couples TRBV19 to TRBJ1-1, with D possibly matching TRBD1 (6 bases). The CDR3 extends over 14 amino acids. Germline V lookup: CDR1 LNHDA, CDR2 SQIVND (reference sequence). Trimming removed 4 bases from V and 4 bases from J, with 13 bases in between. The CDR3 loop is CASSTGGGPTEAFF. DNA of the CDR3: TGTGCCAGTAGTACCGGGGGGGGCCCCACTGAAGCTTTCTTT.

The chain couples TRBV10-3 to TRBJ2-7; D ambiguous. The germline CDR1 and CDR2 sequences are ENHRY and SYGVKD. The CDR3 consists of 13 residues. V gave up 3 bases and J gave up 2 bases, with 8 bases separating them. CDR3 nucleotide sequence: TGTGCCATCAGTGACACGGGCGCCTACGAGCAGTACTTC. It is translated as CAISDTGAYEQYF.

The V call is TRBV9, the J call TRBJ2-1; 7 bases map to TRBD1. V was clipped by 4 bases and J by 5 bases; unmatched bases: 6. The CDR3 consists of 14 residues. Germline V CDR1 and CDR2: SGDLS, YYNGEE. Here the CDR3 reads CASSQAGTDNEQFF. For the CDR3, the DNA is TGTGCCAGCAGCCAGGCCGGGACAGACAATGAGCAGTTCTTC.

Note on this clone: Other nucleotide sequences from this sample produce the same CDR3. The V and J genes are TRBV4-1 and TRBJ2-1, with D unresolved. V lost 1 base and J 3 bases, leaving 4 bases between the germline ends. Germline V gene sequence: CDR1 MGHRA, CDR2 YSYEKL. The CDR3 totals 13 residues. Written as DNA, the CDR3 is TGCGCCAGCAGCCAAGTTATCTACAATGAGCAGTTCTTC. This gives the protein CASSQVIYNEQFF.

This rearrangement joins TRBV2 to TRBJ1-2; weak D call: TRBD1 (5 bases). Germline CDR1 SNHLY, CDR2 FYNNEI. The germline V and J ends were trimmed by 11 bases and 4 bases, with 17 bases remaining between them. The CDR3 contains 13 residues. CDR3: CACTEGLGYGYTF. The CDR3 bases are TGTGCCTGCACAGAGGGGCTAGGCTATGGCTACACCTTC.

This clone has only one observation. The J gene is TRBJ1-1, the V gene TRBV28, with D unclear. Germline V gene data show CDR1 as MDHEN and CDR2 as SYDVKM. The CDR3 spans 15 residues. V was trimmed by 1 base and J by 1 base, leaving 10 bases between them. In nucleotides, the CDR3 is TGTGCCAGCAGTTTATCGGGCAGCCCGAACACTGAAGCTTTCTTT. It yields the protein CASSLSGSPNTEAFF.